This is a list of T cell receptor beta chains from one sample in a study of T cell changes during pregnancy in multiple sclerosis. The repertoire was sequenced with immunoSEQ multiplex PCR; TCRdb's copy has only in-frame clones and lacks some. The sample carries around 65,000 clones, about 93% recorded once. Sequences were derived from peripheral blood, sampled in the third trimester of pregnancy. The receptors come from a female donor in good health, enrolled as a control in a pregnancy study. CDR3s include the opening cysteine and the closing phenylalanine or tryptophan. A D gene is named only where the DNA matches it firmly. Size values are once, few and many counts, or a class for expanded clones, and some rows have none.

clone_size d_call j_call v_call cdr3_nt cdr3_aa
NA NA TRBJ2-7 TRBV11-2 TGTGCCAGCAGCTTCCAACAGGGCTACGAGCAGTACTTC CASSFQQGYEQYF
NA NA TRBJ2-3 TRBV7-3 TGTGCCAGCAGCTTAACCCAATCGGGAAGAAGCACAGATACGCAGTATTTT CASSLTQSGRSTDTQYF
once NA TRBJ2-2 TRBV5-1 TGCGCCAGCAGCTTGAGAGGCAGGGTCTCCACCGGGGAGCTGTTTTTT CASSLRGRVSTGELFF
NA NA TRBJ2-3 TRBV5-4 TGTGCCAGCAGCGGAACAGGTTTTGGGGCTGCAGATACGCAGTATTTT CASSGTGFGAADTQYF
few TRBD1 TRBJ1-6 TRBV7-3 TGTGCCAGCAGCAAAAGGGGACAGGGGGCAACTAATTCACCCCTCCACTTT CASSKRGQGATNSPLHF
once NA TRBJ1-3 TRBV7-9 TGTGCCAGCAGCTTATTACAACCCTCTGGAAACACCATATATTTT CASSLLQPSGNTIYF
once TRBD1 TRBJ1-1 TRBV7-3 TGTGCCAGCAGCTCCGACCAGGGGGCGTCGGCTTTCTTT CASSSDQGASAFF
NA TRBD1 TRBJ1-4 TRBV28 TGTGCCAGCAGTTGGGGACAGGCTAATGAAAAACTGTTTTTT CASSWGQANEKLFF
NA TRBD2 TRBJ2-7 TRBV4-1 TGCGCCAGCAGCCAAGAAGGGGCTAGCGGGGGGGCCTGGGGCTACGAGCAGTACTTC CASSQEGASGGAWGYEQYF
once NA TRBJ1-1 TRBV7-9 TGTGCCAGCAGTCCCCCCGGGACATTAAACGAGTTGATGAACACTGAAGCTTTCTTT CASSPPGTLNELMNTEAFF